The T cell receptor beta chain described here comes from a study of T-cell reconstitution after alpha-beta-depleted transplantation in children. Regarding the study as a whole: Newly made T cells mostly supplied T-cell counts and diversity one year after transplant. The origin of alpha-beta T cells about two months after transplant was reportedly several hundred expanded graft clones.

This clonotype was counted a few times. Its cognate antigen is unknown. Unique molecular identifiers tagged the TCRbeta library. Each CDR3 protein gets one entry after TCRdb re-called the PCR reads with MiXCR. This table has under 400,000 distinct CDR3 sequences, roughly 25% appearing once. This CDR3 contains 15 residues. Germline V gene sequence: CDR1 KGHDR, CDR2 SFDVKD. V gave up 5 bases and J gave up 2 bases, with 12 bases separating them. The TCR was taken from a male patient between 10 and 17 years old who had a stem cell transplant for acute lymphoblastic leukemia, so the T cells may come from the graft donor. Sequenced here: PBMCs, mostly from graft donor cells, sampled 180 days after TCRalphabeta/CD19-depleted stem cell transplant. The rearrangement uses TRBV24-1 and TRBJ2-1, with a tentative D call TRBD2 (6 bases). The CDR3 sequence: CATSGARRAYNEQFF. Written as DNA, the CDR3 is TGTGCCACCAGTGGAGCGCGGAGGGCCTACAATGAGCAGTTCTTC.